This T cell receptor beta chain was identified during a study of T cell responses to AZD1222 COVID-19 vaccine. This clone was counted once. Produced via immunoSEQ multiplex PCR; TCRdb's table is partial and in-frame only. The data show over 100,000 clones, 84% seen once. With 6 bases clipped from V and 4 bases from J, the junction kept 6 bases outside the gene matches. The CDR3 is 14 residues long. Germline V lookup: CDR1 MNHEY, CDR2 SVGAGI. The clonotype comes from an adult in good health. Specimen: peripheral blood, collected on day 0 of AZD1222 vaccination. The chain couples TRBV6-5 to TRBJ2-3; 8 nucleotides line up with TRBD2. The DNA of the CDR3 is TGTGCCAGCAGGAAGCGGGAGTTCGCAGATACGCAGTATTTT. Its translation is CASRKREFADTQYF.